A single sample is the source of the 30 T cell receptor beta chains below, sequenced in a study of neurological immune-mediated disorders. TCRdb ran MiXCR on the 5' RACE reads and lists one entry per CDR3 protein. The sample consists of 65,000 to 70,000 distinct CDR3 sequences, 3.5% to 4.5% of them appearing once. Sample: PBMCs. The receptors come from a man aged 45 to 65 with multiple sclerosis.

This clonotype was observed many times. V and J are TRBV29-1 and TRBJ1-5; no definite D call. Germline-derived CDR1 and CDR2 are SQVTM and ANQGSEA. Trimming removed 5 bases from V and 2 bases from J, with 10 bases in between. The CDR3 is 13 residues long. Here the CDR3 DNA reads TGCAGCGTTCTATTAGGCGGCAATCAGCCCCAGCATTTT. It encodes CSVLLGGNQPQHF. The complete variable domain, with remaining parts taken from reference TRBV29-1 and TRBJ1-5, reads SAVISQKPSRDICQRGTSLTIQCQVDSQVTMMFWYRQQPGQSLTLIATANQGSEATYESGFVIDKFPISRPNLTFSTLTVSNMSPEDSSIYLCSVLLGGNQPQHFGDGTRLSIL.

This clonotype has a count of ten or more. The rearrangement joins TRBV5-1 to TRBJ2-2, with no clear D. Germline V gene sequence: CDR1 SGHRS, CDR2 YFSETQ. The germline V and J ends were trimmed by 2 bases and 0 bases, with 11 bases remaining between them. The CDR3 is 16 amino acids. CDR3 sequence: CASSFGDTANTGELFF. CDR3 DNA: TGCGCCAGCAGCTTCGGAGACACCGCGAACACCGGGGAGCTGTTTTTT.

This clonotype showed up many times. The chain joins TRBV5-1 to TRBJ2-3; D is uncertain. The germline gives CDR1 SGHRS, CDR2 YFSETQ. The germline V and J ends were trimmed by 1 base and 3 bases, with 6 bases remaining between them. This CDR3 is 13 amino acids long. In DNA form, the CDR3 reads TGCGCCAGCAGCTTGTGGTTGACAGATACGCAGTATTTT. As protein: CASSLWLTDTQYF.

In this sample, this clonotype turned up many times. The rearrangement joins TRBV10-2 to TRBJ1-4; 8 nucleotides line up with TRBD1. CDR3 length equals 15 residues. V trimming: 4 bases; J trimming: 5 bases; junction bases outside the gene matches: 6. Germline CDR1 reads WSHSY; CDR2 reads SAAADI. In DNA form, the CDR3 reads TGCGCCAGCAGTGGATGGACAGGGTCGAATGAAAAACTGTTTTTT. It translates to CASSGWTGSNEKLFF.

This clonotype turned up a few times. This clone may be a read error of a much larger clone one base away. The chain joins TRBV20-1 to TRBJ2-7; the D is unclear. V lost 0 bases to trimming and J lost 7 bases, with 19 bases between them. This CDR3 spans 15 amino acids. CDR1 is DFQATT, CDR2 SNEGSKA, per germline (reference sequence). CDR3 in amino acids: CSARDQGQVPEEQYF. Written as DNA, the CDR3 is TGCAGTGCTAGAGATCAAGGCCAGGTCCCCGAAGAGCAGTACTTC.

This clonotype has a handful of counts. The CDR3 is CSARDLENSGNTIYF. The CDR3 region has the DNA TGCAGTGCTAGAGATTTGGAAAATTCTGGAAACACCATATATTTT. The V and J genes are TRBV20-1 and TRBJ1-3; D is unclear. Looked up from germline, CDR1 is DFQATT and CDR2 is SNEGSKA (reference sequence). V gave up 0 bases and J gave up 1 base, with 10 bases separating them. The CDR3 is 15 amino acids.

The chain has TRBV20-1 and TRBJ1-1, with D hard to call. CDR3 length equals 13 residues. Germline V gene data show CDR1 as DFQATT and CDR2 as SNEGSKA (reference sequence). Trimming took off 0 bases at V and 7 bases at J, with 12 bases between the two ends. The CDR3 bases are TGCAGTGCTAGAGATCAGAACCGTGGTGAAGCTTTCTTT. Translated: CSARDQNRGEAFF.

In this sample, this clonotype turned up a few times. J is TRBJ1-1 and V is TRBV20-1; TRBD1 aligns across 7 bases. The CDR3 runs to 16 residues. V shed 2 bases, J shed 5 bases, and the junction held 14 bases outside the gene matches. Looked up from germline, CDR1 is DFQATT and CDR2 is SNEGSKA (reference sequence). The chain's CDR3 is CSARTNTGQVRTEAFF. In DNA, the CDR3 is TGCAGTGCTAGAACGAATACAGGACAGGTGCGGACTGAAGCTTTCTTT.

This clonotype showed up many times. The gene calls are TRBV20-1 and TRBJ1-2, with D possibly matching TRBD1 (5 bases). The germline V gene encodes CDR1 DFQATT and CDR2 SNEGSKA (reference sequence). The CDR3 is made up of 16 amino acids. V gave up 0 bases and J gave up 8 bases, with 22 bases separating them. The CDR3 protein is CSARDYVRTTTNGYTF. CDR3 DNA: TGCAGTGCTAGAGATTACGTTCGGACAACGACAAACGGCTACACCTTC.

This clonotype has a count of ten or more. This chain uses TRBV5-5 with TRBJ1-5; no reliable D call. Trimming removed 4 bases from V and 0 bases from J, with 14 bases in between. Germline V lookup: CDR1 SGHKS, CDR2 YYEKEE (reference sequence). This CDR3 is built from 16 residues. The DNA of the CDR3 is TGTGCCAGCAGCCTTCCGGAGGGTTATAGCAATCAGCCCCAGCATTTT. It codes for CASSLPEGYSNQPQHF.

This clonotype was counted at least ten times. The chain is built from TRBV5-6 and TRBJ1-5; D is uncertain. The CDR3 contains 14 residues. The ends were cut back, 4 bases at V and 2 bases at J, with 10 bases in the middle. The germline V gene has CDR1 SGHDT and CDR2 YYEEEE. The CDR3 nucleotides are TGTGCCAGCAGCCAGGTCCGAGGCAATCAGCCCCAGCATTTT. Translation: CASSQVRGNQPQHF.

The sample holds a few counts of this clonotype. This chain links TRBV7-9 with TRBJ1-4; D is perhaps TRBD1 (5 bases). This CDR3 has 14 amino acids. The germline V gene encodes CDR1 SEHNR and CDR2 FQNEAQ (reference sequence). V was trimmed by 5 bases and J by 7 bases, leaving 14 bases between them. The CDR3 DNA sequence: TGTGCCAGCAGCCCGGGGGAAATCCGTGAAAAACTGTTTTTT. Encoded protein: CASSPGEIREKLFF.

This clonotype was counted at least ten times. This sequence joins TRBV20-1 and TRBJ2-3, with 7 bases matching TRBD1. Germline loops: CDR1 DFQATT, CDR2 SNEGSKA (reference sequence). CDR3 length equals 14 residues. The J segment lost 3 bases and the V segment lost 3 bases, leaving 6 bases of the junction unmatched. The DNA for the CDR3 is TGCAGTGCTAGTCCCGGGACAGTTACAGATACGCAGTATTTT. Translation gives CSASPGTVTDTQYF.

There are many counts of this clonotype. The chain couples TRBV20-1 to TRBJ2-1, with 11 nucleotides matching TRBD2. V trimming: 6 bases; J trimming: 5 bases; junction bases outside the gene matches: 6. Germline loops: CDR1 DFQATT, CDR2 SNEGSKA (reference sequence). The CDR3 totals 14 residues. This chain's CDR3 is CSAPTSGGDNEQFF. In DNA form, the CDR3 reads TGCAGTGCGCCTACTAGCGGGGGTGACAATGAGCAGTTCTTC.

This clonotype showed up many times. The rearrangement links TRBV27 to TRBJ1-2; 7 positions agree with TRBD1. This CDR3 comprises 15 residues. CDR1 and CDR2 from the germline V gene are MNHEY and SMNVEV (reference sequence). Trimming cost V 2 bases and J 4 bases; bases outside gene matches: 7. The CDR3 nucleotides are TGTGCCAGCAGTTTAAAGACAGGGTGGATCTATGGCTACACCTTC. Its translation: CASSLKTGWIYGYTF.

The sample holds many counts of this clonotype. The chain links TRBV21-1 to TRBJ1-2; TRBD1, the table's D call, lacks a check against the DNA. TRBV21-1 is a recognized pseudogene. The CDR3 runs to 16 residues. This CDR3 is CASSKQGAAPTYGYTF. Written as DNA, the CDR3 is TGTGCCAGCAGCAAACAGGGGGCTGCACCCACTTATGGCTACACCTTC.

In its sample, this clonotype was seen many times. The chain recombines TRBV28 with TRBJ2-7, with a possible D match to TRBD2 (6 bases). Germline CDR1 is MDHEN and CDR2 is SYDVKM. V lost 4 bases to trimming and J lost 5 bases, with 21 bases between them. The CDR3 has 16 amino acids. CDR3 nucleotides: TGTGCCAGCAGTTCTCTCCCGGTGACTAGTACCAACGAGCAGTACTTC. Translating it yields CASSSLPVTSTNEQYF.

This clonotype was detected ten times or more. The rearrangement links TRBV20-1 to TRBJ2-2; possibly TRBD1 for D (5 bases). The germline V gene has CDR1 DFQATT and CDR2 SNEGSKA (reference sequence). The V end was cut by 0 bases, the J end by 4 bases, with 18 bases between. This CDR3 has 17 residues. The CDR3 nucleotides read TGCAGTGCTAGAGATAGGGCTCGACAGAAGAGCACCGGGGAGCTGTTTTTT. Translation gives CSARDRARQKSTGELFF.

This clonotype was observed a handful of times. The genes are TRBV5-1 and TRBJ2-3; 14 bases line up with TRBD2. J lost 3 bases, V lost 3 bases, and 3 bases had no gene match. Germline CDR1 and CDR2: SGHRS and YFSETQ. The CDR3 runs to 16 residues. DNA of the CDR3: TGCGCCAGCAGCTACGGACTAGCGGGGGGTACAGATACGCAGTATTTT. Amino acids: CASSYGLAGGTDTQYF.

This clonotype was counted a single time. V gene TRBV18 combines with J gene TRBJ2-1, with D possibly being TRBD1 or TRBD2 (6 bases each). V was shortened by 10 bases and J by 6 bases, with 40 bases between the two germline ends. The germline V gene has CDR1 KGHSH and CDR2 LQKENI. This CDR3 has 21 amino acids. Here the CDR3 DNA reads TGTGCCAACTCCCCAGGGGTGCTAGGGGGGCGACGGAATCCCATGTTCAATGAGCAGTTCTTC. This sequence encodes CANSPGVLGGRRNPMFNEQFF. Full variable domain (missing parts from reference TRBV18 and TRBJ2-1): NAGVMQNPRHLVRRRGQEARLRCSPMKGHSHVYWYRQLPEEGLKFMVYLQKENIIDESGMPKERFSAEFPKEGPSILRIQQVVRGDSAAYFCANSPGVLGGRRNPMFNEQFFGPGTRLTVL.

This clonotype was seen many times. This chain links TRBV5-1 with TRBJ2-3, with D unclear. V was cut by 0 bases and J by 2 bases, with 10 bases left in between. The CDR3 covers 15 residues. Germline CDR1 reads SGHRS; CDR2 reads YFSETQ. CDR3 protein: CASSLDWGDTDTQYF. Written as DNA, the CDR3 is TGCGCCAGCAGCTTGGATTGGGGTGACACAGATACGCAGTATTTT.

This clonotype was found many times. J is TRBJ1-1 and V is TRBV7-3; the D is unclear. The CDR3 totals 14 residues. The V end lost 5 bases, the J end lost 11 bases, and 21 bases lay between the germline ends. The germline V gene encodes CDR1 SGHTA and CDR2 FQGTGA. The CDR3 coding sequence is TGTGCCAGCAGCCTCGGTAATGCCCCGACCGAGGCTTTCTTT. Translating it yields CASSLGNAPTEAFF.

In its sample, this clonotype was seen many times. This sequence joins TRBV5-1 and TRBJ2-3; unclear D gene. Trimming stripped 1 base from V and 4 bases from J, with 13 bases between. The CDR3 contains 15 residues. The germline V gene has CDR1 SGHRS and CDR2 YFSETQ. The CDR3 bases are TGCGCCAGCAGCTTGTGGACCAGTCAGGCAGATACGCAGTATTTT. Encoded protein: CASSLWTSQADTQYF.

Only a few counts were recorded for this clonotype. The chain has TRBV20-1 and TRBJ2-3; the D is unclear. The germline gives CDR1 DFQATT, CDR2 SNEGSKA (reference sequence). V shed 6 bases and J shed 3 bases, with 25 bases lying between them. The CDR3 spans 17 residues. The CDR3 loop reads CSATSPRIRSETDTQYF. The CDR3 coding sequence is TGCAGTGCCACCTCCCCCCGAATAAGGTCTGAGACAGATACGCAGTATTTT.

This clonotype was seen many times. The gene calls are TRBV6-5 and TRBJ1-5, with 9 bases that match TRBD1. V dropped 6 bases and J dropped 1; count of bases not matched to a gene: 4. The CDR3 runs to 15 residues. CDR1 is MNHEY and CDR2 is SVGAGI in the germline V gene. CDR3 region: CASRGDRGSNQPQHF. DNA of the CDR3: TGTGCCAGCAGGGGAGACAGGGGGAGCAATCAGCCCCAGCATTTT.

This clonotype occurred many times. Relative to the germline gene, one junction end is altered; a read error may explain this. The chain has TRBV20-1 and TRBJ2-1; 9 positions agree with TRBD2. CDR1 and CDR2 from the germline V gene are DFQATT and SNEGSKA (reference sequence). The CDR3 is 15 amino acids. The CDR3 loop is CSAGESSGVGDEQFF. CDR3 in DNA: TGCAGTGCTGGAGAATCTAGCGGGGTTGGGGATGAGCAGTTCTTC.

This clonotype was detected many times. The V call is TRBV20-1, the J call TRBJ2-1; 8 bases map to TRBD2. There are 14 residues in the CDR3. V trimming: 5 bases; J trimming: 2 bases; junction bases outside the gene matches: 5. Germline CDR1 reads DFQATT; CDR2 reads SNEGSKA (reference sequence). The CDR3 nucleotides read TGCAGTGCTCCCGGGGGGGCGGCCTACAATGAGCAGTTCTTC. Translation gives CSAPGGAAYNEQFF.

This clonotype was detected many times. Written as DNA, the CDR3 is TGTGCCAGCAGTTTAGGGGACTTCGGGCCCTCAAGACATGGCTACACCTTC. Amino acids: CASSLGDFGPSRHGYTF. This chain links TRBV12-3 or TRBV12-4 with TRBJ1-2; D may be TRBD1 (5 bases). V lost 1 base and J 6 bases, leaving 21 bases between the germline ends. This CDR3 comprises 17 residues.

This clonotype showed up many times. The CDR3 nucleotides read TGTGCCAGCAGTGGACAGGGGCGTCGTGGCTACACCTTC. Amino acids: CASSGQGRRGYTF. The chain couples TRBV6-5 to TRBJ1-2; TRBD1 aligns across 9 bases. The CDR3 spans 13 residues. Trimming cost V 5 bases and J 7 bases; bases outside gene matches: 5. In germline, CDR1 is MNHEY, CDR2 SVGAGI.

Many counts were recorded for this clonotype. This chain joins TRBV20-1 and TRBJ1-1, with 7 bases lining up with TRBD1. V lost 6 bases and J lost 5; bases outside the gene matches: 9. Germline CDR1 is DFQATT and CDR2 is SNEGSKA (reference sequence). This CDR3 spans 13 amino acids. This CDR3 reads CSAGATGRTEAFF. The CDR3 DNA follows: TGCAGTGCAGGAGCGACAGGGCGGACTGAAGCTTTCTTT.